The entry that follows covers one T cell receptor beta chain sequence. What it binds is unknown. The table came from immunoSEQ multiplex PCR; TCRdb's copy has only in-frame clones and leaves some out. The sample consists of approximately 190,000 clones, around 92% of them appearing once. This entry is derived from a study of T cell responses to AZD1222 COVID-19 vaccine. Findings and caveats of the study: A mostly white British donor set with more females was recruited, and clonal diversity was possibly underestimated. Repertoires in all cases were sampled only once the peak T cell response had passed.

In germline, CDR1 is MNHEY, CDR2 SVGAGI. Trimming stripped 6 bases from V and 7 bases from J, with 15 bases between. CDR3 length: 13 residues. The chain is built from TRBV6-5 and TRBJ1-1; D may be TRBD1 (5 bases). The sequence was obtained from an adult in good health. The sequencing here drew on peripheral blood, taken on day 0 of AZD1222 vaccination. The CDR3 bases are TGTGCCAGCAGCCTAGCAGGGAGGGGTGAAGCTTTCTTT. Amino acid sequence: CASSLAGRGEAFF.